These 19 T cell receptor beta chains originate from one sample sequenced in a study of cytomegalovirus exposure and HLA in healthy donors. 60 Vbeta and 13 Jbeta primers were used in PCR. Libraries were prepared by immunoSEQ multiplex PCR; TCRdb keeps only in-frame clonotypes and omits some of them. The repertoire includes fewer than 100,000 clones, approximately 72% of them detected once, and 7% to 9% sits in the top ten. Sequenced sample: PBMCs. Receptor source: a man aged 40-55 years in good health and CMV-seropositive.

This chain uses TRBV9 with TRBJ1-6, with D possibly being TRBD1 (6 bases). This CDR3 has 15 amino acids. The germline V gene has CDR1 SGDLS and CDR2 YYNGEE. V lost 0 bases to trimming and J lost 8 bases, with 12 bases between them. The CDR3 DNA reads as TGTGCCAGCAGCGTAGAAGGGGGTGTTGATTCACCCCTCCACTTT. Translating it yields CASSVEGGVDSPLHF.

The rearrangement joins TRBV11-2 to TRBJ1-4, with 7 positions matching TRBD1. The length of the CDR3 is 18 residues. From germline, CDR1 is SGHAT and CDR2 FQNNGV. The ends lost 5 bases at V and 6 bases at J; junction bases unmatched: 18. Written as DNA, the CDR3 is TGTGCCAGCAGCCCTCGGTTAGGGGGCTCGTATCTAGATGAAAAACTGTTTTTT. Its translation: CASSPRLGGSYLDEKLFF. Variable domain in full (rest from reference TRBV11-2 and TRBJ1-4): EAGVAQSPRYKIIEKRQSVAFWCNPISGHATLYWYQQILGQGPKLLIQFQNNGVVDDSQLPKDRFSAERLKGVDSTLKIQPAKLEDSAVYLCASSPRLGGSYLDEKLFFGSGTQLSVL.

This clone was observed a few times. The identical CDR3 is also encoded by other nucleotide sequences in the sample. The CDR3 DNA sequence: TGTGCTAGTGGTTTGGGCGCAGGGAATCAGCCCCAGCATTTT. This translates into CASGLGAGNQPQHF. The chain couples TRBV12-5 to TRBJ1-5, with D maybe TRBD1 (5 bases). Germline loops: CDR1 LGHNT, CDR2 FRNRAP. V lost 1 base, J lost 4 bases, and 8 bases lay in between. The length of the CDR3 is 14 residues. Drawing the rest from reference TRBV12-5 and TRBJ1-5, the complete variable domain is DARVTQTPRHKVTEMGQEVTMRCQPILGHNTVFWYRQTMMQGLELLAYFRNRAPLDDSGMPKDRFSAEMPDATLATLKIQPSEPRDSAVYFCASGLGAGNQPQHFGDGTRLSIL.

This chain joins TRBV28 and TRBJ2-7, with TRBD2 identical over 7 bases. The CDR3 consists of 13 residues. CDR1 is MDHEN and CDR2 is SYDVKM in the germline V gene. Germline trimming cut 3 bases from V and 7 bases from J; bases unmatched to any gene: 6. The CDR3 here is CASSLNGRREQYF. DNA for the CDR3: TGTGCCAGCAGTTTGAACGGGAGGCGTGAGCAGTACTTC.

The chain joins TRBV18 to TRBJ2-1, with 11 nucleotides matching TRBD2. V dropped 3 bases and J dropped 10; count of bases not matched to a gene: 2. This CDR3 is 13 amino acids long. Germline V lookup: CDR1 KGHSH, CDR2 LQKENI. The chain's CDR3 is CASSPLAGGEQFF. The CDR3 DNA sequence: TGTGCCAGCTCACCCCTAGCGGGGGGAGAGCAGTTCTTC. Based on the CDR3 plus reference TRBV18 and TRBJ2-1, the full variable domain is NAGVMQNPRHLVRRRGQEARLRCSPMKGHSHVYWYRQLPEEGLKFMVYLQKENIIDESGMPKERFSAEFPKEGPSILRIQQVVRGDSAAYFCASSPLAGGEQFFGPGTRLTVL.

The chain couples TRBV19 to TRBJ1-4, with no clear D. This CDR3 is built from 14 residues. V lost 7 bases, J lost 5 bases, and 14 bases lay in between. Per germline, CDR1 LNHDA and CDR2 SQIVND (reference sequence). The CDR3 coding sequence is TGTGCCAGTACCCTTCGGGGTTCCAATGAAAAACTGTTTTTT. Protein product: CASTLRGSNEKLFF.

This clone came up a few times. The rearrangement joins TRBV19 to TRBJ2-7; weak D call: TRBD1 (5 bases). This CDR3 contains 13 residues. Trimming pared 8 bases from V and 1 base from J, leaving 12 bases between. CDR1 LNHDA and CDR2 SQIVND come from the germline V gene (reference sequence). The CDR3 DNA reads as TGTGCCAGTTTGGAAAGGGGATCCTACGAGCAGTACTTC. It yields the protein CASLERGSYEQYF.

V and J are TRBV19 and TRBJ2-5; 9 nucleotides agree with TRBD1. The CDR3 runs 15 residues. Losses at the gene ends were 5 bases for V and 5 bases for J; bases not matched to a gene: 9. Germline V gene sequence: CDR1 LNHDA, CDR2 SQIVND (reference sequence). The CDR3 loop is CASSLTGGGEETQYF. The CDR3 nucleotides are TGTGCCAGTAGTTTGACAGGGGGAGGTGAGGAGACCCAGTACTTC.

The V and J genes are TRBV5-1 and TRBJ2-5, with 9 nucleotides matching TRBD1. CDR1 and CDR2 (germline): SGHRS, YFSETQ. V trimming: 3 bases; J trimming: 5 bases; junction bases outside the gene matches: 5. The CDR3 contains 14 residues. CDR3 in amino acids: CASSSGTGRETQYF. CDR3 bases: TGCGCCAGCAGCTCCGGGACAGGGAGGGAGACCCAGTACTTC.

In nucleotides, the CDR3 is TGTGCCAGCAGCCTAGACAGGAATAGCAATCAGCCCCAGCATTTT. It codes for CASSLDRNSNQPQHF. J is TRBJ1-5 and V is TRBV2; maybe TRBD1 (6 bases). Looked up from germline, CDR1 is SNHLY and CDR2 is FYNNEI. With 6 bases removed from V and 0 bases from J, the gap between germline ends came to 12 bases. CDR3 length: 15 residues.

This clone occurred once. The junction departs from the called germline gene at one end, perhaps through a read error. The CDR3 nucleotides are TGTGCGAGCACCGGGACAGGGATCACAGATACGCAGTATTTT. Translating gives CASTGTGITDTQYF. This chain links TRBV6-1 with TRBJ2-3; 9 bases agree with TRBD1. Germline CDR1 is MNHNS and CDR2 is SASEGT. CDR3 length equals 14 residues.

The V gene is TRBV5-4, the J gene TRBJ2-3; 8 bases agree with TRBD2. The CDR3 contains 17 residues. The germline V gene has CDR1 SGHNT and CDR2 YYREEE (reference sequence). V dropped 4 bases and J dropped 6; count of bases not matched to a gene: 16. CDR3 sequence: CASSPVKAGVRPDTQYF. The CDR3 region has the DNA TGTGCCAGCAGCCCGGTGAAAGCGGGGGTCCGCCCCGATACGCAGTATTTT.

For this clone: The identical CDR3 is also encoded by other nucleotide sequences in the sample. This chain joins TRBV5-4 and TRBJ1-1; D possibly corresponds to TRBD1 (5 bases). The ends were cut back, 3 bases at V and 1 base at J, with 7 bases in the middle. Germline loops: CDR1 SGHNT, CDR2 YYREEE (reference sequence). There are 13 residues in the CDR3. The CDR3 reads CASSWGRNTEAFF. For the CDR3, the DNA is TGTGCCAGCAGCTGGGGCAGGAACACTGAAGCTTTCTTT.

The V call is TRBV11-2, the J call TRBJ2-2; D remains unclear. The V gene's germline CDR1 is SGHAT and CDR2 FQNNGV. The V end was cut by 6 bases, the J end by 0 bases, with 14 bases between. This CDR3 spans 16 amino acids. CDR3 sequence: CASSPNAGTNTGELFF. Written as DNA, the CDR3 is TGTGCCAGCAGTCCGAATGCAGGAACGAACACCGGGGAGCTGTTTTTT. Supplemented by reference TRBV11-2 and TRBJ2-2, the full variable domain reads EAGVAQSPRYKIIEKRQSVAFWCNPISGHATLYWYQQILGQGPKLLIQFQNNGVVDDSQLPKDRFSAERLKGVDSTLKIQPAKLEDSAVYLCASSPNAGTNTGELFFGEGSRLTVL.

The chain employs TRBV19 and TRBJ2-7; tentative D call: TRBD1 (5 bases). The germline V gene encodes CDR1 LNHDA and CDR2 SQIVND (reference sequence). The ends were cut back, 1 base at V and 8 bases at J, with 15 bases in the middle. This CDR3 has 14 amino acids. The CDR3 DNA reads as TGTGCCAGTAGTATAGTAGCAGCGCAGGGTCAGCAGTACTTC. Translated: CASSIVAAQGQQYF.

V gene TRBV9 combines with J gene TRBJ2-5; TRBD2 matches at 8 bases. Germline V gives CDR1 SGDLS, CDR2 YYNGEE. The CDR3 totals 15 residues. Unmatched junction bases numbered 7, after V lost 3 bases and J lost 3 bases. The CDR3 loop is CASSAGPGGKETQYF. DNA for the CDR3: TGTGCCAGCAGCGCGGGACCGGGAGGGAAAGAGACCCAGTACTTC. The whole variable domain, filled in from reference TRBV9 and TRBJ2-5, reads DSGVTQTPKHLITATGQRVTLRCSPRSGDLSVYWYQQSLDQGLQFLIQYYNGEERAKGNILERFSAQQFPDLHSELNLSSLELGDSALYFCASSAGPGGKETQYFGPGTRLLVL.

This clone has just a few counts. The chain uses TRBV5-4 and TRBJ2-5, with 10 bases lining up with TRBD2. Germline V gene sequence: CDR1 SGHNT, CDR2 YYREEE (reference sequence). After removal of 2 bases from V and 1 base from J, the junction contained 5 bases not matched to a gene. The CDR3 loop spans 16 amino acids. The CDR3 is CASSFPSGRAQETQYF. DNA for the CDR3: TGTGCCAGCAGCTTCCCCAGCGGGAGGGCCCAAGAGACCCAGTACTTC.

The J gene is TRBJ1-6, the V gene TRBV2; 8 bases agree with TRBD1. Germline CDR1 SNHLY, CDR2 FYNNEI. With V trimmed by 7 bases and J by 5 bases, 7 bases remained unmatched. The CDR3 length is 15 residues. CDR3 sequence reads: CASIEDRANNSPLHF. The CDR3 DNA follows: TGTGCCAGCATAGAGGACAGGGCTAATAATTCACCCCTCCACTTT. The entire variable domain, with the rest obtained from reference TRBV2 and TRBJ1-6, is as follows: EPEVTQTPSHQVTQMGQEVILRCVPISNHLYFYWYRQILGQKVEFLVSFYNNEISEKSEIFDDQFSVERPDGSNFTLKIRSTKLEDSAMYFCASIEDRANNSPLHFGNGTRLTVT.

The chain carries TRBV11-2 and TRBJ2-5; maybe TRBD2 (5 bases). V lost 1 base and J lost 1, with 16 bases in between. Germline CDR1 is SGHAT and CDR2 is FQNNGV. The CDR3 runs 17 residues. The CDR3 is CASSLASFGEIQETQYF. DNA for the CDR3: TGTGCCAGCAGCTTAGCGTCTTTCGGGGAGATCCAAGAGACCCAGTACTTC.